This passage covers 2 T cell receptor beta chains from one sample sequenced in a study of blood T cell repertoires in COVID-19. Only in-frame clones appear in the TCRdb table, and some are missing; sequencing was by immunoSEQ multiplex PCR. The data show about 130,000 clones, roughly 87% seen once. The sequencing input was PBMCs or T cells enriched from blood (not recorded which). Every receptor here comes from a man aged 25-45 years who had recovered from COVID-19.

The chain couples TRBV18 to TRBJ2-7; D remains ambiguous. The CDR3 length is 13 residues. The germline CDR1 and CDR2 sequences are KGHSH and LQKENI. V was pared by 3 bases and J by 2 bases, with 8 bases between. The CDR3 sequence is CASSPGRTYEQYV. The CDR3 nucleotides are TGTGCCAGCTCACCGGGCCGCACCTACGAGCAGTACGTC.

V gene TRBV7-9 combines with J gene TRBJ2-3; D is undetermined. This CDR3 contains 17 residues. Trimming took off 10 bases at V and 2 bases at J, with 25 bases between the two ends. In germline, CDR1 is SEHNR, CDR2 FQNEAQ (reference sequence). In DNA, the CDR3 is TGTGCCACCCAAGGCTTCCGTCTTAGCCCGTCCACAGATACGCAGTATTTT. It yields the protein CATQGFRLSPSTDTQYF.